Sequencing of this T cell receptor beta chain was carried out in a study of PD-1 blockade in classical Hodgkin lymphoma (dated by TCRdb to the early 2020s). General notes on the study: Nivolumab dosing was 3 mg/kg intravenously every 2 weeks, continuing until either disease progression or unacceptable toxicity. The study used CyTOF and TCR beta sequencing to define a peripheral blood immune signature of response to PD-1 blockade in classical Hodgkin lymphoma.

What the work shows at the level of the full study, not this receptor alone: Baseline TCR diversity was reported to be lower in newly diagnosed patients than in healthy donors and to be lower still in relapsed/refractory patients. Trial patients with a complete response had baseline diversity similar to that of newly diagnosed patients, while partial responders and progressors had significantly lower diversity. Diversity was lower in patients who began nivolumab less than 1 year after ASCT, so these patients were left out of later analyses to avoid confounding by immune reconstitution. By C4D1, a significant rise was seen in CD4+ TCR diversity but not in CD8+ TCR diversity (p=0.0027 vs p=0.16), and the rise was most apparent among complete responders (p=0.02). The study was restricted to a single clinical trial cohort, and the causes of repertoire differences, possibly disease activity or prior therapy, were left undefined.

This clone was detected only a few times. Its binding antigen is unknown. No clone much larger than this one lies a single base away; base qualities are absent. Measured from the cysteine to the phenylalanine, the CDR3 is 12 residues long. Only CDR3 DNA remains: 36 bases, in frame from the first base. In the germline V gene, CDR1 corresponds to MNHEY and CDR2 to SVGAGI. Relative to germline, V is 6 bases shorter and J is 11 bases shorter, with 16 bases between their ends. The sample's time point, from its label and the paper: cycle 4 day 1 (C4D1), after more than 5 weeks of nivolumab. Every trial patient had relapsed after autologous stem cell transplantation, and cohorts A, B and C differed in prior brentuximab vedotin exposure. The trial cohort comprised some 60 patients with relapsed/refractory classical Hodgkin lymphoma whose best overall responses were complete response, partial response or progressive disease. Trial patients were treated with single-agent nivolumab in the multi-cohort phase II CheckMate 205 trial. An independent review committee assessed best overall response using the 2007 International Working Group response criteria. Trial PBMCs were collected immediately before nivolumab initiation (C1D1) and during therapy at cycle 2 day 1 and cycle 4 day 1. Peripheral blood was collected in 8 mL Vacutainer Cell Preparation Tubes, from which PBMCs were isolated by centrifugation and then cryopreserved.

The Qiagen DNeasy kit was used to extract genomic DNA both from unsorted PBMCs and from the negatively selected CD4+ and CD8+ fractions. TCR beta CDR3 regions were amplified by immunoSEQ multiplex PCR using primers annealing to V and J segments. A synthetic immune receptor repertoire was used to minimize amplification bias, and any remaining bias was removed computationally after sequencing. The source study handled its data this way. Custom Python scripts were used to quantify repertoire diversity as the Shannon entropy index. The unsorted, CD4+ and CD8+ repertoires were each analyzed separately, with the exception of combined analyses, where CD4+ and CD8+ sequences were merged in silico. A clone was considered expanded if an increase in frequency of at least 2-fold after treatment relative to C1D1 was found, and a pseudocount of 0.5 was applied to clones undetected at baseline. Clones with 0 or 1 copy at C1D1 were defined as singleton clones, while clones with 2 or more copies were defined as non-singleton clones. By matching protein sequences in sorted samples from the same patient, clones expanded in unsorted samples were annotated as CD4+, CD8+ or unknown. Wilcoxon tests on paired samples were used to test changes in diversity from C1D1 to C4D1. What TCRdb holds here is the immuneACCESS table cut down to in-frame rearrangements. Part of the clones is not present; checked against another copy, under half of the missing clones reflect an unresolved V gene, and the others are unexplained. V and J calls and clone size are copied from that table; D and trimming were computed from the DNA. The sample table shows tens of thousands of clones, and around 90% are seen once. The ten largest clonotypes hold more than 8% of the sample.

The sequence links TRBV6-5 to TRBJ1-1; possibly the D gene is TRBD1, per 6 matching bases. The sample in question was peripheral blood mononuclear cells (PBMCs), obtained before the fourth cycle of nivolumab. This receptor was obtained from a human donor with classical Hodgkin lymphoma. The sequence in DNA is TGTGCCAGCAGAACCCAGGGGCTTGGGGCTTTCTTT. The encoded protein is CASRTQGLGAFF.